This TCR beta chain is from a study of blood T cells in healthy people across ages. The CDR3 is 13 amino acids. Trimming pared 7 bases from V and 4 bases from J, leaving 12 bases between. Germline CDR1 is SNHLY and CDR2 is FYNNEI. The second PCR ran roughly 6 to 11 cycles with a sample-barcoded 5' primer and J-beta primers. TCRdb independently ran MiXCR on the 5' RACE reads; one entry per CDR3 protein. Here the sample spans 750,000 to 950,000 distinct CDR3 sequences, approximately 55% being singletons. Sequenced: blood. V gene TRBV2 combines with J gene TRBJ2-3; D is unresolved. The origin of this receptor is an elderly man in good health. CDR3 residues: CASKNEVADTQYF. The CDR3 nucleotides are TGTGCCAGCAAAAACGAAGTGGCAGATACGCAGTATTTT.